This TCR beta chain originates from a study of blood T cell repertoires in COVID-19. Overall study: The origin of the acute and convalescent COVID-19 samples was the United States, Italy and Spain. PBMCs, B-cell-depleted T cells, or T cells provided the cDNA or gDNA that made up the material.

In the source study's methods: Nucleated cell counts were estimated from reference gene primer amplification. Repertoires were generated with immunoSEQ multiplex PCR, while TCRdb's copy carries only in-frame clones and drops some. Clone size and the V and J calls come from that table; the DNA yielded D and trimming. The sample has 200,000 or so clones; 80% to 90% are singletons. CDR1 is MNHEY and CDR2 is SVGAGI in the germline V gene. With V trimmed by 3 bases and J by 6 bases, 5 bases remained unmatched. This CDR3 comprises 14 residues. The sample taken for sequencing was peripheral blood. V gene TRBV6-5 combines with J gene TRBJ1-5; 7 nucleotides agree with TRBD1. The sequence derives from a man between 60 and 70 years old with acute or convalescent COVID-19. CDR3 bases: TGTGCCAGCAGTTATCGACAGGGCCCTCAGCCCCAGCATTTT. This encodes CASSYRQGPQPQHF.